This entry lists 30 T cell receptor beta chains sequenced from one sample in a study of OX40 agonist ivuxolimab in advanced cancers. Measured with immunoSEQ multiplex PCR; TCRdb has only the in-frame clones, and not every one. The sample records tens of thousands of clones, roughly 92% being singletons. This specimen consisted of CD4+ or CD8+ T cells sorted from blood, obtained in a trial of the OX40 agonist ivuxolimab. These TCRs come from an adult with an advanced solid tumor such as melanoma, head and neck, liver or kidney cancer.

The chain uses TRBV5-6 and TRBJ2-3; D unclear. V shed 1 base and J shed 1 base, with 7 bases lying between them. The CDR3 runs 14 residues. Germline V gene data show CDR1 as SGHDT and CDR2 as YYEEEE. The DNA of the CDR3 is TGTGCCAGCAGCTTGACTCAGCGCACAGATACGCAGTATTTT. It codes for CASSLTQRTDTQYF.

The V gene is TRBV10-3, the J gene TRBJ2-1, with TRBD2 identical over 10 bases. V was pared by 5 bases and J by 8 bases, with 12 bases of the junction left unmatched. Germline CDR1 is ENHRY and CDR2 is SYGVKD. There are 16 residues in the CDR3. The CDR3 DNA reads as TGTGCCATCAGTCCTCTAGCGGGGGACCTCACGGATGAGCAGTTCTTC. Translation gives CAISPLAGDLTDEQFF.

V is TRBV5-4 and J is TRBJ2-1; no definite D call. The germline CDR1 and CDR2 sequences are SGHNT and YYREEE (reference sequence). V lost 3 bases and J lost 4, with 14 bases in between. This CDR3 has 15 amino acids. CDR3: CASSSRAGDYNEQFF. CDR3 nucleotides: TGTGCCAGCAGCTCCCGGGCCGGAGATTACAATGAGCAGTTCTTC.

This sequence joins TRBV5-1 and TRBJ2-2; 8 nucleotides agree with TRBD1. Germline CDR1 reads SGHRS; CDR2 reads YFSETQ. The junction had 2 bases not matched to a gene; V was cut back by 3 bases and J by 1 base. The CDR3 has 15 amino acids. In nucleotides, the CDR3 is TGCGCCAGCAGCTGGGGGACAGGGAACACCGGGGAGCTGTTTTTT. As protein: CASSWGTGNTGELFF.

CDR3 nucleotides: TGCGCCAGCAGCCACCTCAGACTAGCGGTGCTAGCCAAAAACATTCAGTACTTC. This translates into CASSHLRLAVLAKNIQYF. J is TRBJ2-4 and V is TRBV4-1, with 9 bases that match TRBD2. This CDR3 is built from 18 residues. V lost 3 bases to trimming and J lost 0 bases; unmatched junction nucleotides: 9. In germline, CDR1 is MGHRA, CDR2 YSYEKL.

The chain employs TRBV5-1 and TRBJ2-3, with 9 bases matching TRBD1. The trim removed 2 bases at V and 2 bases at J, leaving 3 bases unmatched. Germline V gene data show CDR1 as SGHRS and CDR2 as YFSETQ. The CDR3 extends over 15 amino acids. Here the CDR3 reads CASSLGDRDTDTQYF. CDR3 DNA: TGCGCCAGCAGCTTAGGGGACAGGGACACAGATACGCAGTATTTT.

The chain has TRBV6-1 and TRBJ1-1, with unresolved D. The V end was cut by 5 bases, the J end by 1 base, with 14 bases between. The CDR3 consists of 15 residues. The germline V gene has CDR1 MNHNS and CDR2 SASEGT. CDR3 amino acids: CASSSIGRTNTEAFF. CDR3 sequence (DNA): TGTGCCAGCAGTTCGATAGGACGAACGAACACTGAAGCTTTCTTT.

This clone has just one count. For the CDR3, the DNA is TGTGCCAGCAGAAGTTATGGGTCGAGCTCCTACAATGAGCAGTTCTTC. This gives the protein CASRSYGSSSYNEQFF. This chain uses TRBV6-6 with TRBJ2-1; unclear D gene. Germline V gives CDR1 MNHNY, CDR2 SVGAGI (reference sequence). Trimming stripped 6 bases from V and 0 bases from J, with 15 bases between. The CDR3 is made up of 16 amino acids.

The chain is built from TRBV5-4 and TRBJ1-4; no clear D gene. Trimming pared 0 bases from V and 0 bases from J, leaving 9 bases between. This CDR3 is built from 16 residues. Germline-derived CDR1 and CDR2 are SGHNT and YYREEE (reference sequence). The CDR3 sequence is CASSLGAPATNEKLFF. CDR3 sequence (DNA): TGTGCCAGCAGCTTGGGGGCCCCAGCAACTAATGAAAAACTGTTTTTT.

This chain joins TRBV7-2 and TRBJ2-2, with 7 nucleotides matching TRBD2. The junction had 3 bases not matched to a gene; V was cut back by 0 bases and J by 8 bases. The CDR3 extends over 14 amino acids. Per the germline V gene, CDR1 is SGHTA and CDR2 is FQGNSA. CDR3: CASSLAGGQGELFF. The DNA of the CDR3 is TGTGCCAGCAGCTTAGCGGGAGGGCAAGGGGAGCTGTTTTTT.

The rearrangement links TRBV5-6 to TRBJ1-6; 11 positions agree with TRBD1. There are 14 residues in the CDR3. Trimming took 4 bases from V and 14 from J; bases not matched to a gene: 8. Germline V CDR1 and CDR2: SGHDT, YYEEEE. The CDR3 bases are TGTGCCAGCAGCGCCGGGACAGGGGGAAGGGCCCTCCACTTT. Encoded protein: CASSAGTGGRALHF.

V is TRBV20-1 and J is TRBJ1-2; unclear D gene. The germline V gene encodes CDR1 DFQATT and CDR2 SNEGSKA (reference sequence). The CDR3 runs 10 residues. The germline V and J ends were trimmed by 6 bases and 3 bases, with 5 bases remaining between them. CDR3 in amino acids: CSAADYGYTF. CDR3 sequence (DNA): TGCAGTGCCGCTGACTATGGCTACACCTTC.

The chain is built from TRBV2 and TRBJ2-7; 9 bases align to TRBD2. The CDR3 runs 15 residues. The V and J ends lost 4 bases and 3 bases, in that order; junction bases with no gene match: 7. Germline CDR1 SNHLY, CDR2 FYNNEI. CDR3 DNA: TGTGCCAGCAGTGGGTATGCGGGGGGGGACTACGAGCAGTACTTC. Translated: CASSGYAGGDYEQYF. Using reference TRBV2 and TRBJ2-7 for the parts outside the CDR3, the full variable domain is EPEVTQTPSHQVTQMGQEVILRCVPISNHLYFYWYRQILGQKVEFLVSFYNNEISEKSEIFDDQFSVERPDGSNFTLKIRSTKLEDSAMYFCASSGYAGGDYEQYFGPGTRLTVT.

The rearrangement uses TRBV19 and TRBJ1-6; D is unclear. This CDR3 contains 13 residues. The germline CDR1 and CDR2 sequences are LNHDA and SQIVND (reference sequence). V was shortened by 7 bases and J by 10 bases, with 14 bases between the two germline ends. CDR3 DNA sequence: TGTGCCAGTACGGCAGCTGCGTGGTCACCCCTCCACTTT. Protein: CASTAAAWSPLHF. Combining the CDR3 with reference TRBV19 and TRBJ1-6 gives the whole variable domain DGGITQSPKYLFRKEGQNVTLSCEQNLNHDAMYWYRQDPGQGLRLIYYSQIVNDFQKGDIAEGYSVSREKKESFPLTVTSAQKNPTAFYLCASTAAAWSPLHFGNGTRLTVT.

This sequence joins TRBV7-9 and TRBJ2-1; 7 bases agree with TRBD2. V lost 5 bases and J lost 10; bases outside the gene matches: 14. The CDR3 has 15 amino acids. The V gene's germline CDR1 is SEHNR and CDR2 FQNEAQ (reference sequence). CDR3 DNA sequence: TGTGCCAGCAGCCGCGGCACTAGCGCCATTGGAGAGCAGTTCTTC. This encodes CASSRGTSAIGEQFF.

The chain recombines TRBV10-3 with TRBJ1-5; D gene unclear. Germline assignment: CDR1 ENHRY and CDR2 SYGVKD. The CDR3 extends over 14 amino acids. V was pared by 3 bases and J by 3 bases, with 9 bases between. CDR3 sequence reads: CAISDQVSNQPQHF. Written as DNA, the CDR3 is TGTGCCATCAGTGATCAGGTGTCCAATCAGCCCCAGCATTTT.

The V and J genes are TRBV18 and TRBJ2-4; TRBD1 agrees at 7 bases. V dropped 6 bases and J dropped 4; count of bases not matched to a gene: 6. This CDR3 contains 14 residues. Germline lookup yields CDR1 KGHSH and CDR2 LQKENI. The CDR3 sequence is CASSPPGGKNIQYF. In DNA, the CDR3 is TGTGCCAGCTCGCCCCCAGGGGGAAAAAACATTCAGTACTTC.

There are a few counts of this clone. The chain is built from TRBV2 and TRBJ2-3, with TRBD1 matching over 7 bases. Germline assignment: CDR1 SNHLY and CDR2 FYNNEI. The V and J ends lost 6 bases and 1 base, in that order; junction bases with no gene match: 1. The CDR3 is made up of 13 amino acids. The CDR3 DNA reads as TGTGCCAGCAGGGGGACAGGCACAGATACGCAGTATTTT. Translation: CASRGTGTDTQYF.

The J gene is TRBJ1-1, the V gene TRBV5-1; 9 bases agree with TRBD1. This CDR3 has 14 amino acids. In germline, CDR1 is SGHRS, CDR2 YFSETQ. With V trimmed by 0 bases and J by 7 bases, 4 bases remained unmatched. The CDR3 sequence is CASSLGDRVGEAFF. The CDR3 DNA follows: TGCGCCAGCAGCTTGGGGGACAGGGTGGGTGAAGCTTTCTTT. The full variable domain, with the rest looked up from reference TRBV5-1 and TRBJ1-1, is KAGVTQTPRYLIKTRGQQVTLSCSPISGHRSVSWYQQTPGQGLQFLFEYFSETQRNKGNFPGRFSGRQFSNSRSEMNVSTLELGDSALYLCASSLGDRVGEAFFGQGTRLTVV.

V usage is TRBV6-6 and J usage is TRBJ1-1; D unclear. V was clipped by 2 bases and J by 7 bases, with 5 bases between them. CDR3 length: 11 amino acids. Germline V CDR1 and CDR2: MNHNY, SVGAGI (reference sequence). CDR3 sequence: CASSYDGEAFF. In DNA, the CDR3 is TGTGCCAGCAGTTACGACGGTGAAGCTTTCTTT.

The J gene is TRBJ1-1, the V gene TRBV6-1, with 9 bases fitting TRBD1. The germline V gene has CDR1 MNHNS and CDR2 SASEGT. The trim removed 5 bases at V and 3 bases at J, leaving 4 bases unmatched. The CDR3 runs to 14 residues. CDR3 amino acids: CASSPGTGYTEAFF. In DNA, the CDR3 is TGTGCCAGCAGTCCCGGGACAGGGTACACTGAAGCTTTCTTT.

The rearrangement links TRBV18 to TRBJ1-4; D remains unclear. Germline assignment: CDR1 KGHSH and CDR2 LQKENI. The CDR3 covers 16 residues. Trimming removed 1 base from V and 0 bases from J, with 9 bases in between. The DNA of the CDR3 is TGTGCCAGCTCACCACTGGTTGCGGCAACTAATGAAAAACTGTTTTTT. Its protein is CASSPLVAATNEKLFF.

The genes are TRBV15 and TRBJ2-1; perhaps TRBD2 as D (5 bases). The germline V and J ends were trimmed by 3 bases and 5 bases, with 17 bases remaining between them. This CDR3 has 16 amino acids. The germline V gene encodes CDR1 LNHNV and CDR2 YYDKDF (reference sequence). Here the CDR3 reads CATSSPTGEKDNEQFF. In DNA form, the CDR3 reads TGTGCCACCAGCAGCCCCACCGGGGAGAAGGACAATGAGCAGTTCTTC.

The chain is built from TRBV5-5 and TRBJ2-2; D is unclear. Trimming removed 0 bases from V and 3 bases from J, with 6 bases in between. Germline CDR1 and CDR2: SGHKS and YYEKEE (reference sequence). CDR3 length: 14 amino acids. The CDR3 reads CASSLVDYTGELFF. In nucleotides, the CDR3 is TGTGCCAGCAGCTTGGTCGATTACACCGGGGAGCTGTTTTTT.

Here the CDR3 reads CASSQDAQPQHF. The DNA of the CDR3 is TGTGCCAGCAGCCAGGATGCCCAGCCCCAGCATTTT. The genes are TRBV7-2 and TRBJ1-5, with D unclear. Germline V lookup: CDR1 SGHTA, CDR2 FQGNSA. Trimming removed 5 bases from V and 7 bases from J, with 9 bases in between. This CDR3 has 12 amino acids.

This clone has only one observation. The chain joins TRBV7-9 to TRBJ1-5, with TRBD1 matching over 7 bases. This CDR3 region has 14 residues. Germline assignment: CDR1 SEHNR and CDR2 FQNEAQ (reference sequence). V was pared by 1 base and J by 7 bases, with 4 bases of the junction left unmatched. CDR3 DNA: TGTGCCAGCAGCTTAGGCCCAGGGGGACAGCCCCAGCATTTT. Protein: CASSLGPGGQPQHF. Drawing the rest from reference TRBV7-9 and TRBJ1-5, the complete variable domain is DTGVSQNPRHKITKRGQNVTFRCDPISEHNRLYWYRQTLGQGPEFLTYFQNEAQLEKSRLLSDRFSAERPKGSFSTLEIQRTEQGDSAMYLCASSLGPGGQPQHFGDGTRLSIL.

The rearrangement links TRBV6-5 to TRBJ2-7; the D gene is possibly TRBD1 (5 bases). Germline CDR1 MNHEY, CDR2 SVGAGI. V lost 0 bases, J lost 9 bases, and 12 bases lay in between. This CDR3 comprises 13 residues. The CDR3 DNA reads TGTGCCAGCAGTTACTCACCAGGGTTGATGCAGTACTTC. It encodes CASSYSPGLMQYF.

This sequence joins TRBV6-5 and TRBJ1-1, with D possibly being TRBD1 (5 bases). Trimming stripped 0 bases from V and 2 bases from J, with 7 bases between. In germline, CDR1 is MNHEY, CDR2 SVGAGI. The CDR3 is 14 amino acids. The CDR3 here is CASSYSWGNTEAFF. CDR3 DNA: TGTGCCAGCAGTTACTCTTGGGGCAACACTGAAGCTTTCTTT.

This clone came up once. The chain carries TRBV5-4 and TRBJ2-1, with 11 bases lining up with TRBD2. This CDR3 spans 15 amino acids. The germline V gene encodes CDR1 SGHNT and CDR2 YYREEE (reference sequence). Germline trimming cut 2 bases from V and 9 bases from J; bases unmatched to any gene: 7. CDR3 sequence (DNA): TGTGCCAGCAGCTTAACTAGCGGGAGTAGGGGTGAGCAGTTCTTC. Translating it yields CASSLTSGSRGEQFF.

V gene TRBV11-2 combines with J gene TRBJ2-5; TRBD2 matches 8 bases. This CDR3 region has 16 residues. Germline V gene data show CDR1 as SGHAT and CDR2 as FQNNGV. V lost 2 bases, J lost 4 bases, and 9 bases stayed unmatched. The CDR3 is CASSLSPAGVVETQYF. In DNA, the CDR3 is TGTGCCAGCAGCTTAAGCCCAGCGGGGGTAGTAGAGACCCAGTACTTC.